This T cell receptor (beta chain) emerged from a study of blood T cell repertoires in COVID-19. Looking at the study overall: From the United States, Italy and Spain came samples of acute and convalescent COVID-19. Nucleic acid was either cDNA or gDNA, and it came from T cells, B-cell-depleted T cells, or PBMCs.

CDR3 length: 12 residues. Trimming pared 4 bases from V and 4 bases from J, leaving 9 bases between. Per the germline V gene, CDR1 is SGHDT and CDR2 is YYEEEE. Under the authors' procedure: Reference gene primers were amplified, and this amplification served to estimate nucleated cell counts. Produced via immunoSEQ multiplex PCR; TCRdb's table is partial and in-frame only. The V and J calls and the clone size are those of that table, but D and trimming were determined from the DNA. The sample yields over 200,000 clones, approximately 79% seen once. The sample consisted of peripheral blood. The chain uses TRBV5-6 and TRBJ2-7; possibly TRBD1 for D (5 bases). The source of this sequence is a human donor in a cohort sampled during active COVID-19. The CDR3 sequence: CASSLDTYEQYF. The CDR3 region has the DNA TGTGCCAGCAGCCTGGACACGTACGAGCAGTACTTC.